A selection of T cell receptor beta chains follows, all from one sample in a study of blood T cell repertoires in COVID-19. The repertoire was sequenced with immunoSEQ multiplex PCR; TCRdb's copy has only in-frame clones and lacks some. The sample consists of 130,000 to 150,000 clones, about four fifths of them appearing once. The sample was peripheral blood. These receptors all come from a human donor with acute or convalescent COVID-19. The donor label of this sample is uncertain. Both conserved end residues are part of each CDR3. A D gene is named only where the DNA matches it firmly. Size is stated for part of the rows, as once, few or many counts, or as a class when the clone is expanded.

j_gene,d_gene,v_gene,abundance,CDR3nt,CDR3aa
TRBJ2-7,TRBD2,TRBV10-2,once,TGCGCCAGCAGTGTGGGGGGGGGTTACGAGCAGTACTTC,CASSVGGGYEQYF
TRBJ2-5,TRBD1,TRBV3-1/TRBV3-2,NA,TGTGCCAGCAGCCAAGACGTCTATGTCCAGGGGGCCTTCCAAGAGACCCAGTACTTC,CASSQDVYVQGAFQETQYF
TRBJ1-5,TRBD1,TRBV6-6,NA,TGTGCCAGCAGACAGGGGGCGTTGGGCAATCAGCCCCAGCATTTT,CASRQGALGNQPQHF
TRBJ1-1,TRBD1,TRBV5-5,NA,TGTGCCAGCAGCGGGAGCAGGGGGCTGGGGACTGAAGCTTTCTTT,CASSGSRGLGTEAFF
TRBJ1-5,NA,TRBV6-4,once,TGTGCCAGCAGTGTCGACAGGATTATGAATCAGCCCCAGCATTTT,CASSVDRIMNQPQHF
TRBJ2-2,NA,TRBV5-1,NA,TGCGCCAGCAGCCCCCGGGCCCAAACAGGGTTCCAAGGGGAGCTGTTTTTT,CASSPRAQTGFQGELFF
TRBJ1-2,TRBD1,TRBV19,NA,TGTGCCAGTAGTATCGGGCCAGGGACAGGGGATGGTGGAGGCTACACCTTC,CASSIGPGTGDGGGYTF
TRBJ1-6,NA,TRBV2,NA,TGTGCCAGCAGTTACCAAGGGGAAGGGCGGAAACCCCTCCACTTT,CASSYQGEGRKPLHF
TRBJ2-3,TRBD2,TRBV2,NA,TGTGCCAGAGGGCTACTAGCGGAGGACACAGATACGCAGTATTTT,CARGLLAEDTDTQYF
TRBJ1-2,TRBD1,TRBV6-5,few,TGTGCCAGCAGTTACTCCGGGACAGGGACTAACTATGGCTACACCTTC,CASSYSGTGTNYGYTF
TRBJ2-3,TRBD2,TRBV9,NA,TGTGCCAGCAGCCTCTCATTCGGGGGGGTTCGTACAGATACGCAGTATTTT,CASSLSFGGVRTDTQYF
TRBJ1-2,NA,TRBV4-2,NA,TGTGCCAGCAGCCAAGTTGAGACAGCGGGGACTAACTATGGCTACACCTTC,CASSQVETAGTNYGYTF
TRBJ2-3,TRBD1,TRBV19,NA,TGTGCCAGTAGGACGACAGGGGCGGGTGATACGCAGTATTTT,CASRTTGAGDTQYF
TRBJ2-1,NA,TRBV29-1,NA,TGCAGCGTTGACAGGTACAATGAGCAGTTCTTC,CSVDRYNEQFF
TRBJ2-4,TRBD1,TRBV5-3,NA,TGTGCCAGAAGCCAAAGGACAGGTGTGGGAAACATTCAGTACTTC,CARSQRTGVGNIQYF
TRBJ1-5,TRBD1,TRBV6-5,NA,TGTGCCAGCAGTTACGGGACAGGGGATCAGCCCCAGCATTTT,CASSYGTGDQPQHF
TRBJ1-1,NA,TRBV11-3,NA,TGTGCCAGCAGCTTAAATCCGGGAACTGAAGCTTTCTTT,CASSLNPGTEAFF
TRBJ2-7,TRBD2,TRBV20-1,NA,TGCAGTGCTAGTGGAGCGGGGGGGCTGTCCTACGAGCAGTACTTC,CSASGAGGLSYEQYF
TRBJ1-5,NA,TRBV6-5,NA,TGTGCCAGCAGGCTCAGGGGACCAGGCAATCAGCCCCAGCATTTT,CASRLRGPGNQPQHF
TRBJ1-3,NA,TRBV18,NA,TGTGCCAGCTCACCGCCGCGGCTACTCTCTGGAAACACCATATATTTT,CASSPPRLLSGNTIYF
TRBJ2-7,TRBD2,TRBV11-1,NA,TGTGCCAGCTCCCAGCGGGGGCTATCCTACGAGCAGTACTTC,CASSQRGLSYEQYF
TRBJ2-2,TRBD1,TRBV6-2/TRBV6-3,NA,TGTGCCAGCAGTTACCCACAGGGGGGCATGACCGGGGAGCTGTTTTTT,CASSYPQGGMTGELFF
TRBJ2-2,TRBD2,TRBV3-1/TRBV3-2,NA,TGTGCCAGCAGCTTCCGACTAGCGGGGTTCGGGGAGCTGTTTTTT,CASSFRLAGFGELFF
TRBJ2-7,NA,TRBV6-2/TRBV6-3,NA,TGTGCCAGCAGTTACTCGGAGGGAGCCTACGAGCAGTACTTC,CASSYSEGAYEQYF
TRBJ1-5,TRBD1,TRBV5-1,few,TGCGCCAGCAGCTTACAGGGGGGTGGGCAGCCCCAGCATTTT,CASSLQGGGQPQHF
TRBJ1-2,TRBD1,TRBV19,NA,TGTGCCATCCCGACAGGGGAGGGTGGCTACACCTTC,CAIPTGEGGYTF
TRBJ2-7,TRBD1,TRBV5-1,once,TGCGCCAGCAGCTCACCCGGGACAGGGGGCCTCGAGCAGTACTTC,CASSSPGTGGLEQYF
TRBJ1-2,NA,TRBV7-9,NA,TGTGCCAGCAGCTCGGGTCGAGGTGGCTACACCTTC,CASSSGRGGYTF
TRBJ1-4,NA,TRBV19,NA,TGTGCCAGTAGTATGTCCGTTAATGAAAAACTGTTTTTT,CASSMSVNEKLFF
TRBJ1-5,TRBD1,TRBV7-8,NA,TGTGCCAGCAGCTTGTCGGGACAGGGTAGCAATCAGCCCCAGCATTTT,CASSLSGQGSNQPQHF
TRBJ2-1,TRBD2,TRBV12-3/TRBV12-4,NA,TGTGCCAGCAGGCCTAGCGGGGGTAATGAGCAGTTCTTC,CASRPSGGNEQFF
TRBJ1-2,NA,TRBV5-4,NA,TGTGCCAGCAGCTCGACCCCAAGCGGGGGCCTTAACTATGGCTACACCTTC,CASSSTPSGGLNYGYTF
TRBJ2-3,NA,TRBV2,NA,TGTGCCAGCAGTGCGGTTCTTGGCAGGGCGACAGATACGCAGTATTTT,CASSAVLGRATDTQYF
TRBJ2-1,NA,TRBV5-1,NA,TGCGCCAGCAGCTTGGTTGGGGGCGTCAGCTCCTACAATGAGCAGTTCTTC,CASSLVGGVSSYNEQFF
TRBJ1-1,NA,TRBV6-2/TRBV6-3,NA,TGTGCCAGCAGTGACGACACCACTGAAGCTTTCTTT,CASSDDTTEAFF
TRBJ1-3,NA,TRBV10-3,NA,TGTGCCATCAGTCGGGACTCCCTCAGGGGAAACACCATATATTTT,CAISRDSLRGNTIYF
TRBJ1-6,NA,TRBV4-1,NA,TGCGCCAGCAGCCAAGATTTGAGAGGGCGGTCCTATAATTCACCCCTCCACTTT,CASSQDLRGRSYNSPLHF
TRBJ1-2,NA,TRBV5-6,NA,TGTGCCAGCAGCTTGGATAAGGGCCGGGGTTCCTACACCTTC,CASSLDKGRGSYTF
TRBJ1-1,NA,TRBV10-3,NA,TGTGCCATCAGTGGAAGGACTTTGGGGGCTTTCTTT,CAISGRTLGAFF
TRBJ2-5,TRBD2,TRBV5-4,NA,TGTGCCAGCAGCTTGGCGCTAGCGGGGGGGCCGGGGGAGACCCAGTACTTC,CASSLALAGGPGETQYF
TRBJ2-2,NA,TRBV3-1/TRBV3-2,NA,TGTGCCAGCAGCCAAGTTGCAGGGGGGTCCGGGGAGCTGTTTTTT,CASSQVAGGSGELFF
TRBJ2-2,TRBD1,TRBV7-9,once,TGTGCCAGCAGCTTCCTGGGACAGGGATTCGCCGGGGAGCTGTTTTTT,CASSFLGQGFAGELFF